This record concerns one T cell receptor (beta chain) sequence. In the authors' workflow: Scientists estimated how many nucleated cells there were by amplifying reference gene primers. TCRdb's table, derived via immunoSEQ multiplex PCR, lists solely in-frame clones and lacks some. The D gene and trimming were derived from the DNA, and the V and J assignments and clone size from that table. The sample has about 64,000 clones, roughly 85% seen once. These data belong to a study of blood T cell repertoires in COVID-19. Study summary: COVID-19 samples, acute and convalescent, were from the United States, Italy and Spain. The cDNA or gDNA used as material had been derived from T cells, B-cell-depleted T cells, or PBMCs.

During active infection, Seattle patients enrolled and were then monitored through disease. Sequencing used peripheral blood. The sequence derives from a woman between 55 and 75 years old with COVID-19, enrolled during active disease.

As DNA, the CDR3 is TGTGCCAGCAGCAAGGGGGCAGATGGAAACACCATATATTTT. Translated, it gives CASSKGADGNTIYF. The gene calls are TRBV11-2 and TRBJ1-3; 7 bases are a match to TRBD1. CDR3 length: 14 residues. J lost 3 bases, V lost 5 bases, and 4 bases had no gene match. In germline, CDR1 is SGHAT, CDR2 FQNNGV.